What follows are 10 T cell receptor beta chains derived from one specimen sequenced in a study of CD8 T cells in Susac syndrome (dated by TCRdb to about 2019). Libraries were built with the immunoSEQ multiplex PCR assay. RNA was extracted using the RNeasy kit, and about 0.45 to 1 ug of the RNA was reverse transcribed with random hexamers. The raw public reads went through TCRdb reprocessing: fastp at Q25, MiXCR clone calling, in-frame beta chains kept. Rows are unified per CDR3 protein, each entry keeping the most common DNA and genes. The table for this sample lists over 100,000 distinct CDR3 sequences; less than 97% of them were counted only once. The ten largest clones add up to 0.096% of the sample. The sample consisted of CD4+ T cells from PBMCs. The receptors shown here come from a human donor in good health.

The chain uses TRBV19 and TRBJ2-6; 11 bases map to TRBD1. The ends lost 6 bases at V and 6 bases at J; junction bases unmatched: 7. Germline V lookup: CDR1 LNHDA, CDR2 SQIVND (reference sequence). This CDR3 region has 16 residues. The CDR3 reads CASRDRGRAEANVLTF. The CDR3 DNA sequence: TGTGCCAGTAGGGACAGGGGGCGGGCGGAGGCCAACGTCCTGACTTTC.

The J gene is TRBJ2-3, the V gene TRBV4-3; possible D gene TRBD2, 5 bases. Trimming left V 2 bases short and J 3 bases short, with 9 bases between. The CDR3 covers 14 residues. Germline assignment: CDR1 LGHNA and CDR2 YSLEER. The CDR3 DNA sequence: TGCGCCAGCAGCCAAAGGACTGGAACAGATACGCAGTATTTT. Its translation: CASSQRTGTDTQYF.

The CDR3 sequence is CASSQDREAGVSYNEQFF. The DNA of the CDR3 is TGTGCCAGCAGCCAAGATAGAGAGGCGGGGGTCTCCTACAATGAGCAGTTCTTC. The genes are TRBV4-2 and TRBJ2-1, with 7 bases aligning to TRBD2. Germline V gives CDR1 LGHNA, CDR2 YNFKEQ. The CDR3 consists of 18 residues. Trimming removed 0 bases from V and 0 bases from J; junction bases left unmatched: 8.

This rearrangement joins TRBV18 to TRBJ2-2; 7 bases line up with TRBD1. The CDR3 sequence is 14 residues long. Germline CDR1 KGHSH, CDR2 LQKENI. With V trimmed by 5 bases and J by 1 base, 1 base remained unmatched. The CDR3 loop reads CASSWDRNTGELFF. In DNA, the CDR3 is TGTGCCAGCTCATGGGACAGGAACACCGGGGAGCTGTTTTTT. The full variable domain, rest sourced from reference TRBV18 and TRBJ2-2, is NAGVMQNPRHLVRRRGQEARLRCSPMKGHSHVYWYRQLPEEGLKFMVYLQKENIIDESGMPKERFSAEFPKEGPSILRIQQVVRGDSAAYFCASSWDRNTGELFFGEGSRLTVL.

V is TRBV20-1 and J is TRBJ1-2, with D possibly being TRBD1 (5 bases). V shed 5 bases and J shed 7 bases, with 14 bases lying between them. Germline CDR1 reads DFQATT; CDR2 reads SNEGSKA (reference sequence). The CDR3 spans 12 residues. CDR3 in amino acids: CSAQPQGPGYTF. The CDR3 DNA sequence: TGCAGTGCTCAGCCCCAGGGCCCTGGCTACACCTTC.

This sequence joins TRBV18 and TRBJ2-2, with 9 bases that match TRBD1. The V gene's germline CDR1 is KGHSH and CDR2 LQKENI. This CDR3 is 14 amino acids long. Trimming cost V 2 bases and J 5 bases; bases outside gene matches: 0. This CDR3 reads CASSPGTGTGELFF. CDR3 bases: TGTGCCAGCTCACCAGGGACAGGGACCGGGGAGCTGTTTTTT.

For the CDR3, the DNA is TGTGCCAGCAGCGTGCTTCCGGGGCAAGAGACCCAGTACTTC. Its protein is CASSVLPGQETQYF. The J gene is TRBJ2-5, the V gene TRBV9; TRBD2 is a possible D gene (5 bases). Trimming pared 2 bases from V and 2 bases from J, leaving 10 bases between. Per the germline V gene, CDR1 is SGDLS and CDR2 is YYNGEE. The CDR3 spans 14 residues.

The chain recombines TRBV2 with TRBJ2-4, with D possibly TRBD1 on 6 matching bases. The V gene lost 4 bases and the J gene lost 2 bases, with 27 bases spanning the gap. This CDR3 comprises 20 residues. In germline, CDR1 is SNHLY, CDR2 FYNNEI. The CDR3: CASSATGTLRGGGSKNIQYF. The CDR3 DNA follows: TGTGCCAGCAGTGCCACAGGGACCCTGAGAGGCGGAGGCTCCAAAAACATTCAGTACTTC.

This chain joins TRBV7-2 and TRBJ1-5, with a weak D call TRBD1 (6 bases). Per the germline V gene, CDR1 is SGHTA and CDR2 is FQGNSA. V was pared by 1 base and J by 7 bases, with 11 bases between. This CDR3 region has 14 residues. The CDR3 region has the DNA TGTGCCAGCAGCTTAGACAGGGCGGGCCAGCCCCAGCATTTT. It codes for CASSLDRAGQPQHF.

The genes are TRBV29-1 and TRBJ2-2, with TRBD1 matching over 9 bases. The V and J ends lost 5 bases and 2 bases, in that order; junction bases with no gene match: 3. From germline, CDR1 is SQVTM and CDR2 ANQGSEA. The CDR3 totals 14 residues. Here the CDR3 reads CSVRQGGNTGELFF. DNA for the CDR3: TGCAGCGTTAGACAGGGGGGTAACACCGGGGAGCTGTTTTTT.